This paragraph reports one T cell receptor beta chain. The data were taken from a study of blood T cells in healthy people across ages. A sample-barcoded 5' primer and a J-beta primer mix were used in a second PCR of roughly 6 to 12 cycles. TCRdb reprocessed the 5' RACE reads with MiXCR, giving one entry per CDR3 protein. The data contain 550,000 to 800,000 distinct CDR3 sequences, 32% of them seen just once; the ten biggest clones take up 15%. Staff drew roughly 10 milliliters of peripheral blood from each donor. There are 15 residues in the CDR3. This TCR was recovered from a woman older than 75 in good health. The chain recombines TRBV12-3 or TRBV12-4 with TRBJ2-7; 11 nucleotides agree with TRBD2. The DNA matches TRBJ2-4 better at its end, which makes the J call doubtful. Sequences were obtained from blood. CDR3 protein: CASSSRLAGGGIQYF. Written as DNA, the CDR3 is TGTGCCAGCAGCTCCCGCCTAGCGGGGGGAGGCATTCAGTACTTC.